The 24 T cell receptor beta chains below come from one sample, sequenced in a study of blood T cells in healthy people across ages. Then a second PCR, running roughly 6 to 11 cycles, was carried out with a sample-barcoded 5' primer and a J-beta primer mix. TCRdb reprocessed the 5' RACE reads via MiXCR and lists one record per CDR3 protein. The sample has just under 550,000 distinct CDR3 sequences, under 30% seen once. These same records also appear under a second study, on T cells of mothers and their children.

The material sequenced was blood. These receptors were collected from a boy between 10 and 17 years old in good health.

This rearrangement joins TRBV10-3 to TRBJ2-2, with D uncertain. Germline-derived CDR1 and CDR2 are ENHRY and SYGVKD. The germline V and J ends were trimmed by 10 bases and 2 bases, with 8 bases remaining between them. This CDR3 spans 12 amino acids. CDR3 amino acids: CATSPNTGELFF. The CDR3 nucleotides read TGTGCCACCTCTCCTAACACCGGGGAGCTGTTTTTT.

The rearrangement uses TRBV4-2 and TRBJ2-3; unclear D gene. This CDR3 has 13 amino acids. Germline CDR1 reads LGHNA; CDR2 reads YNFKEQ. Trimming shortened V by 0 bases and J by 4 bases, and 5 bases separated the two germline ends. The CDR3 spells CASSQDVADTQYF. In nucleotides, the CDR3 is TGTGCCAGCAGCCAAGATGTGGCAGATACGCAGTATTTT.

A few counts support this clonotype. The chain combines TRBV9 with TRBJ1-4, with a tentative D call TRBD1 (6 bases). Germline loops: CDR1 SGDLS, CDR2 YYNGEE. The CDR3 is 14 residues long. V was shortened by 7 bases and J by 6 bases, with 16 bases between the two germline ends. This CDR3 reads CASGPGTSYEKLFF. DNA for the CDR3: TGTGCCAGCGGACCCGGGACATCCTATGAAAAACTGTTTTTT.

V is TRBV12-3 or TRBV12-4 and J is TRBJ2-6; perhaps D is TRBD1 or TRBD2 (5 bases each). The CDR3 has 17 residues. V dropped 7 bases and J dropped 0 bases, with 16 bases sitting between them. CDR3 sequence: CASNTGPLYSGANVLTF. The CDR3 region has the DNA TGTGCCAGCAACACGGGACCACTTTACTCTGGGGCCAACGTCCTGACTTTC.

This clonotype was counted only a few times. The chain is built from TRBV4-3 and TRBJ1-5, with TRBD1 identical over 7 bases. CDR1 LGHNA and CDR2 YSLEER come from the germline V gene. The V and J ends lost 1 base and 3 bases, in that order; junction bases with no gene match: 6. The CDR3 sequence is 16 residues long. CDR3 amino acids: CASSQVAGTVNQPQHF. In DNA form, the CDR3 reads TGCGCCAGCAGCCAAGTTGCCGGGACAGTCAATCAGCCCCAGCATTTT.

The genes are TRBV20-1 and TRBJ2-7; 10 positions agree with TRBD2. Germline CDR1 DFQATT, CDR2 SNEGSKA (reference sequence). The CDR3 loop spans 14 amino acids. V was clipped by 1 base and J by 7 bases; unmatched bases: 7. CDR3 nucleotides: TGCAGTGCTAGAGTTCCAGCGGGGGGGAGTGAGCAGTACTTC. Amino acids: CSARVPAGGSEQYF.

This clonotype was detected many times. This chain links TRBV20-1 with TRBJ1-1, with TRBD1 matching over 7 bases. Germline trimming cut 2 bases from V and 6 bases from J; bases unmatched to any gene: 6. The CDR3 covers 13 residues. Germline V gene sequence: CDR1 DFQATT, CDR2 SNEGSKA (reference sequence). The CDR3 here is CSARIRGEAEAFF. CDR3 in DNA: TGCAGTGCTAGAATCAGGGGGGAGGCTGAAGCTTTCTTT.

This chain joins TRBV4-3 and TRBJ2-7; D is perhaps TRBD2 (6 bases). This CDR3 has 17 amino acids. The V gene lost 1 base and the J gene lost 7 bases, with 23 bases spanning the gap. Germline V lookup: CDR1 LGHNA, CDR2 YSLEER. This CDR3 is CASSQVLYGGASQEQYF. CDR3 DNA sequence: TGCGCCAGCAGCCAAGTCTTGTACGGGGGAGCGTCCCAGGAGCAGTACTTC.

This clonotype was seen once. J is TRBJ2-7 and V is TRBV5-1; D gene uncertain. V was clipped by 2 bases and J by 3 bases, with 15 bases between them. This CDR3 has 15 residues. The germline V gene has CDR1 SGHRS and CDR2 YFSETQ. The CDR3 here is CASSFTAPTNYEQYF. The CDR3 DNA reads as TGCGCCAGCAGCTTTACAGCACCCACCAACTACGAGCAGTACTTC.

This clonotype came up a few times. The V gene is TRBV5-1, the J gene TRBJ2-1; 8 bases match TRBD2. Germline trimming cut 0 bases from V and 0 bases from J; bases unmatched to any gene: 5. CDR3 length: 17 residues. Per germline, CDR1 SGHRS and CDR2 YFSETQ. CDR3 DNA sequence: TGCGCCAGCAGCTTGGCAACTAGCGGAGGCTCCTACAATGAGCAGTTCTTC. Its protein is CASSLATSGGSYNEQFF. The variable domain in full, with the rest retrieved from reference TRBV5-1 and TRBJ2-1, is KAGVTQTPRYLIKTRGQQVTLSCSPISGHRSVSWYQQTPGQGLQFLFEYFSETQRNKGNFPGRFSGRQFSNSRSEMNVSTLELGDSALYLCASSLATSGGSYNEQFFGPGTRLTVL.

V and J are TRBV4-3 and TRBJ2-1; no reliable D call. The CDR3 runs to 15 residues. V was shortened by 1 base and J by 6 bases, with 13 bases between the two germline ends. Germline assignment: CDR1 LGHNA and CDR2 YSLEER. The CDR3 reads CASSQGSMKGNEQFF. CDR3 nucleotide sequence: TGCGCCAGCAGCCAAGGGAGTATGAAGGGCAATGAGCAGTTCTTC.

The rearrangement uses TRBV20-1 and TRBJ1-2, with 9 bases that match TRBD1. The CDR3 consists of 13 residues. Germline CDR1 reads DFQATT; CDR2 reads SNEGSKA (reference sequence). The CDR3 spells CRLEDRGYYGYTF. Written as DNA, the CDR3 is TGCAGACTCGAAGACAGGGGGTACTATGGCTACACCTTC.

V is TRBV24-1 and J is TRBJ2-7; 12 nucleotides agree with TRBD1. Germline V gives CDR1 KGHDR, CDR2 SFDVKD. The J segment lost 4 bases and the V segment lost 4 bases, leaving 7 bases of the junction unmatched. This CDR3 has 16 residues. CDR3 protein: CATSDPRDRGLYEQYF. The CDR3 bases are TGTGCCACCAGTGACCCAAGGGACAGGGGGCTTTACGAGCAGTACTTC.

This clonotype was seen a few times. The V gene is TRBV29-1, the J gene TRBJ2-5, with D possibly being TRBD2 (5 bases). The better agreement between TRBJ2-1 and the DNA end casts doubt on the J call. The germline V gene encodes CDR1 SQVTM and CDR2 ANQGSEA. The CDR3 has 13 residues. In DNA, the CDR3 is TGCAGCGTTCAACTAGGGACCTACAATGAGCAGTTCTTC. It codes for CSVQLGTYNEQFF.

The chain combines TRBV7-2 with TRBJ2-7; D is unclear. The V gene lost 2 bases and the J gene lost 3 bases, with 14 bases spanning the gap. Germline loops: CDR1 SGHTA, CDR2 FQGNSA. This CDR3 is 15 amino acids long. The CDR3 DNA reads TGTGCCAGCAGCTTAAGTACGCGATCAGGCTACGAGCAGTACTTC. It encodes CASSLSTRSGYEQYF.

The CDR3: CASSRTGGVTDTQYF. CDR3 nucleotides: TGTGCCAGCAGTCGGACAGGGGGAGTCACAGATACGCAGTATTTT. The chain couples TRBV6-6 to TRBJ2-3; 10 bases map to TRBD1. The germline V gene has CDR1 MNHNY and CDR2 SVGAGI (reference sequence). CDR3 size: 15 residues. J was trimmed by 2 bases and V by 5 bases; bases with no gene match: 4.

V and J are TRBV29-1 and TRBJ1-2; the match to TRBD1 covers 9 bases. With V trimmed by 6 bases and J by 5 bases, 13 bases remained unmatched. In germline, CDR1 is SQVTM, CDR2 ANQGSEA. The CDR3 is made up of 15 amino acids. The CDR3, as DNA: TGCAGCGTCCACTCGGAAAGACAGGGGGGGTATGGCTACACCTTC. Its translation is CSVHSERQGGYGYTF.

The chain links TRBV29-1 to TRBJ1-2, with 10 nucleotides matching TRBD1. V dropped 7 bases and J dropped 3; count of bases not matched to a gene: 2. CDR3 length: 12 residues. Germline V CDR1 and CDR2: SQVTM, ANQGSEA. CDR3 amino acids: CSAGTGDYGYTF. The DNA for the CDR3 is TGCAGCGCCGGGACAGGGGACTATGGCTACACCTTC.

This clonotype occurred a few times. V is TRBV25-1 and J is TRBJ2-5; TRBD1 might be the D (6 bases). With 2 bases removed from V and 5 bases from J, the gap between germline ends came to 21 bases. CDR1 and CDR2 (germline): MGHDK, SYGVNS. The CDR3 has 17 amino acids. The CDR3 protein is CASSEATTGISWETQYF. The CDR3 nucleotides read TGTGCCAGCAGTGAAGCAACTACAGGGATATCCTGGGAGACCCAGTACTTC.

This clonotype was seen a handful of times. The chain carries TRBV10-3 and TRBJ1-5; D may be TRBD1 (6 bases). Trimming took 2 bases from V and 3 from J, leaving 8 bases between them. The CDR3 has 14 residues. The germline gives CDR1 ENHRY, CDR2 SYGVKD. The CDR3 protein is CAISERDNNQPQHF. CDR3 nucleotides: TGTGCCATCAGTGAGCGGGACAACAATCAGCCCCAGCATTTT.

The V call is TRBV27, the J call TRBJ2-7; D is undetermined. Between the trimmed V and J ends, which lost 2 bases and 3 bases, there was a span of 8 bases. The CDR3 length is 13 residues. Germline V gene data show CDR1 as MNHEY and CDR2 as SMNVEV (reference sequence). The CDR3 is CASSLGSLYEQYF. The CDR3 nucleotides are TGTGCCAGCAGTTTAGGGTCTCTCTACGAGCAGTACTTC.

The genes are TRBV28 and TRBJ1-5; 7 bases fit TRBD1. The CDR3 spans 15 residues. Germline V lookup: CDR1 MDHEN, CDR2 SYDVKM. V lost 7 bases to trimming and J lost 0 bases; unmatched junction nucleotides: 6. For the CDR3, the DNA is TGTGCCAGCAACGTCCCAGGGGGTAGCAATCAGCCCCAGCATTTT. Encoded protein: CASNVPGGSNQPQHF.

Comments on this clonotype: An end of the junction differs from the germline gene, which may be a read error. DNA of the CDR3: TGTGCCAGCAGCTCTCCAACTAGCGGGGTACCCCGCCCCACAGATACGCAGTGTTTT. Translating gives CASSSPTSGVPRPTDTQCF. V is TRBV7-2 and J is TRBJ2-3; 10 nucleotides line up with TRBD2. The length of the CDR3 is 19 residues. Germline CDR1 reads SGHTA; CDR2 reads FQGNSA.

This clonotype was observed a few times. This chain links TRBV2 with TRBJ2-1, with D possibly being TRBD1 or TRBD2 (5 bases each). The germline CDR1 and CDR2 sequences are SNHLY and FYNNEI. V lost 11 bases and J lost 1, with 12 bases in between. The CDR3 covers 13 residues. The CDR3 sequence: CAWGSPSYNEQFF. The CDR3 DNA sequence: TGTGCCTGGGGGAGCCCGTCCTACAATGAGCAGTTCTTC.